Each of the 30 T cell receptor beta chains below was sequenced from the same sample in a study of cytomegalovirus exposure and HLA in healthy donors. The PCR used 60 Vbeta and 13 Jbeta primers. Here immunoSEQ multiplex PCR was the method, and the copy in TCRdb shows in-frame clones only, minus some. The sample records about 190,000 clones, just under 75% being singletons. Sequencing used PBMCs. These receptor sequences come from a young man in good health and CMV-seropositive.

The chain employs TRBV28 and TRBJ1-3, with D possibly matching TRBD1 (6 bases). V shed 6 bases and J shed 0 bases, with 12 bases lying between them. The CDR3 spans 15 residues. Germline V gene data show CDR1 as MDHEN and CDR2 as SYDVKM. CDR3 DNA sequence: TGTGCCAGCAGCTTGGGGGCAGACTCTGGAAACACCATATATTTT. Encoded protein: CASSLGADSGNTIYF.

This clone has only one observation. This rearrangement joins TRBV5-8 to TRBJ1-5, with 7 bases aligning to TRBD1. There are 14 residues in the CDR3. After removal of 3 bases from V and 7 bases from J, the junction contained 7 bases not matched to a gene. Germline CDR1 and CDR2: SGHTS and YDEGEE. Written as DNA, the CDR3 is TGTGCCAGCAGCTCCTACAGGGGCGGCCAGCCCCAGCATTTT. Translation: CASSSYRGGQPQHF.

The chain uses TRBV4-2 and TRBJ2-7, with TRBD1 matching 9 bases. Trimming removed 2 bases from V and 3 bases from J; junction bases left unmatched: 8. Germline-derived CDR1 and CDR2 are LGHNA and YNFKEQ. The CDR3 totals 16 residues. The CDR3 region is CASSQISGQGIYEQYF. In DNA, the CDR3 is TGTGCCAGCAGCCAAATTTCGGGACAGGGTATCTACGAGCAGTACTTC.

The genes are TRBV30 and TRBJ2-2; D perhaps matches TRBD2 (7 bases). This CDR3 has 14 residues. In germline, CDR1 is GTSNPN, CDR2 SVGIG (reference sequence). Trimming stripped 8 bases from V and 7 bases from J, with 20 bases between. Here the CDR3 reads CAQVLGGGIGELFF. For the CDR3, the DNA is TGTGCCCAAGTGTTAGGGGGGGGAATCGGGGAGCTGTTTTTT.

The chain combines TRBV6-6 with TRBJ1-1; D is possibly TRBD1 (5 bases). This CDR3 has 13 amino acids. The V gene's germline CDR1 is MNHNY and CDR2 SVGAGI (reference sequence). Trimming cost V 8 bases and J 1 base, with 11 bases left between them. The CDR3 here is CASCGHQNTEAFF. CDR3 DNA: TGTGCCAGCTGCGGACATCAGAACACTGAAGCTTTCTTT.

The chain employs TRBV7-9 and TRBJ2-7; 8 bases match TRBD1. Germline V lookup: CDR1 SEHNR, CDR2 FQNEAQ (reference sequence). The CDR3 covers 14 residues. V dropped 5 bases and J dropped 3; count of bases not matched to a gene: 6. The CDR3 DNA follows: TGTGCCAGCAGCCAGCAGGGGGCTCGCTACGAGCAGTACTTC. Encoded protein: CASSQQGARYEQYF.

This clone was observed a few times. The rearrangement joins TRBV12-5 to TRBJ2-3, with D maybe TRBD2 (7 bases). Germline CDR1 is LGHNT and CDR2 is FRNRAP. The V and J ends lost 7 bases and 0 bases respectively, with 17 bases between them. The CDR3 extends over 16 amino acids. CDR3 loop: CASAPIGGRSTDTQYF. DNA of the CDR3: TGTGCTAGTGCCCCAATCGGGGGGCGGAGCACAGATACGCAGTATTTT. Drawing the rest from reference TRBV12-5 and TRBJ2-3, the complete variable domain is DARVTQTPRHKVTEMGQEVTMRCQPILGHNTVFWYRQTMMQGLELLAYFRNRAPLDDSGMPKDRFSAEMPDATLATLKIQPSEPRDSAVYFCASAPIGGRSTDTQYFGPGTRLTVL.

J is TRBJ2-2 and V is TRBV18; 9 bases fit TRBD1. Germline V lookup: CDR1 KGHSH, CDR2 LQKENI. The junction had 4 bases not matched to a gene; V was cut back by 3 bases and J by 5 bases. The CDR3 is made up of 15 amino acids. The CDR3 DNA reads TGTGCCAGCTCACCCCGGGACAGGGAGACCGGGGAGCTGTTTTTT. Amino acids: CASSPRDRETGELFF.

The chain employs TRBV9 and TRBJ2-7; 9 nucleotides align to TRBD1. V was clipped by 2 bases and J by 0 bases; unmatched bases: 3. This CDR3 comprises 15 residues. The germline gives CDR1 SGDLS, CDR2 YYNGEE. CDR3 in amino acids: CASSVTGGLSYEQYF. In DNA, the CDR3 is TGTGCCAGCAGCGTTACAGGGGGCCTCTCCTACGAGCAGTACTTC.

The CDR3 bases are TGTGCCAGCAATGGGGCCACAGATACGCAGTATTTT. It is translated as CASNGATDTQYF. The chain combines TRBV9 with TRBJ2-3, with D perhaps matching TRBD1 (5 bases). The V and J ends lost 6 bases and 2 bases respectively, with 7 bases between them. Germline values: CDR1 SGDLS, CDR2 YYNGEE. This CDR3 is 12 amino acids long.

The CDR3 spells CASSSGTSGGFGIETQYF. CDR3 bases: TGCGCCAGCAGCTCAGGGACTAGCGGGGGATTTGGGATTGAGACCCAGTACTTC. The chain carries TRBV5-1 and TRBJ2-5; 14 nucleotides agree with TRBD2. This CDR3 has 18 residues. Germline CDR1 reads SGHRS; CDR2 reads YFSETQ. Losses at the gene ends were 3 bases for V and 5 bases for J; bases not matched to a gene: 12. Full variable domain (outside the CDR3, taken from reference TRBV5-1 and TRBJ2-5): KAGVTQTPRYLIKTRGQQVTLSCSPISGHRSVSWYQQTPGQGLQFLFEYFSETQRNKGNFPGRFSGRQFSNSRSEMNVSTLELGDSALYLCASSSGTSGGFGIETQYFGPGTRLLVL.

The chain uses TRBV6-6 and TRBJ1-2; 8 nucleotides line up with TRBD1. CDR3 length: 15 residues. Germline V CDR1 and CDR2: MNHNY, SVGAGI (reference sequence). The ends lost 6 bases at V and 5 bases at J; junction bases unmatched: 11. Written as DNA, the CDR3 is TGTGCCAGCAGAGCACGGGGACAGGACGTATATGGCTACACCTTC. Its translation: CASRARGQDVYGYTF.

This clone was found a few times. The J gene is TRBJ1-5, the V gene TRBV10-3; 11 bases are a match to TRBD1. From germline, CDR1 is ENHRY and CDR2 SYGVKD. The CDR3 consists of 15 residues. The junction had 2 bases not matched to a gene; V was cut back by 3 bases and J by 4 bases. This CDR3 reads CAISEGTGGNQPQHF. DNA for the CDR3: TGTGCCATCAGTGAAGGGACAGGGGGTAATCAGCCCCAGCATTTT.

As DNA, the CDR3 is TGTGCCAGCAGCCGCAGGGGCTTCTATGGCTACACCTTC. It translates to CASSRRGFYGYTF. V usage is TRBV11-2 and J usage is TRBJ1-2; D possibly corresponds to TRBD1 (6 bases). CDR3 length: 13 amino acids. V gave up 5 bases and J gave up 4 bases, with 11 bases separating them. The germline V gene encodes CDR1 SGHAT and CDR2 FQNNGV.

Only a few counts were recorded for this clone. CDR3 DNA: TGTGCCAGCAGCACCGGGACAGTCACCGTGTACGAGCAGTACTTC. It codes for CASSTGTVTVYEQYF. The rearrangement links TRBV7-2 to TRBJ2-7; 7 nucleotides match TRBD1. V lost 5 bases and J lost 4; bases outside the gene matches: 11. The CDR3 totals 15 residues. CDR1 is SGHTA, CDR2 FQGNSA, per germline.

This clone was counted a few times. The gene calls are TRBV14 and TRBJ2-7; TRBD2 agrees at 8 bases. The CDR3 is 14 amino acids. Losses at the gene ends were 7 bases for V and 6 bases for J; bases not matched to a gene: 11. The germline V gene encodes CDR1 SGHDN and CDR2 FVKESK. As DNA, the CDR3 is TGTGCCAGCATCCGGGAGGGGACATTCGGCGAGCAGTACTTC. This gives the protein CASIREGTFGEQYF.

The J gene is TRBJ2-3, the V gene TRBV6-1, with 11 bases matching TRBD2. This CDR3 contains 14 residues. Germline V lookup: CDR1 MNHNS, CDR2 SASEGT. After removal of 8 bases from V and 3 bases from J, the junction contained 4 bases not matched to a gene. Here the CDR3 reads CASRTSGLTDTQYF. The DNA for the CDR3 is TGTGCCAGCCGGACTAGCGGGTTAACAGATACGCAGTATTTT.

This clone was recorded a few times. The V and J genes are TRBV5-1 and TRBJ2-2; 9 bases agree with TRBD1. CDR3 length: 13 residues. Germline V lookup: CDR1 SGHRS, CDR2 YFSETQ. Trimming cost V 4 bases and J 8 bases; bases outside gene matches: 3. CDR3 DNA sequence: TGCGCCAGCAGCCGGACAGGGGAAGGGGAGCTGTTTTTT. It is translated as CASSRTGEGELFF.

This clone has only a few counts. V and J are TRBV9 and TRBJ2-7; TRBD2 might be the D (5 bases). CDR1 and CDR2 (germline): SGDLS, YYNGEE. V was clipped by 4 bases and J by 3 bases, with 17 bases between them. CDR3 size: 15 residues. The CDR3 loop is CASSPGSSHYYEQYF. The CDR3 region has the DNA TGTGCCAGCAGCCCCGGATCTAGCCACTACTACGAGCAGTACTTC.

V and J are TRBV15 and TRBJ2-7; D perhaps matches TRBD2 (5 bases). CDR1 and CDR2 from the germline V gene are LNHNV and YYDKDF (reference sequence). The germline V and J ends were trimmed by 1 base and 2 bases, with 15 bases remaining between them. This CDR3 has 16 residues. As DNA, the CDR3 is TGTGCCACCAGCAGAGGTGCTGGCGGGTGGGCCTACGAGCAGTACTTC. It translates to CATSRGAGGWAYEQYF.

The chain employs TRBV7-3 and TRBJ2-1; maybe TRBD1 (7 bases). In germline, CDR1 is SGHTA, CDR2 FQGTGA. Deletions cut 5 bases from V and 4 bases from J, with 18 bases between. The CDR3 is 16 amino acids. The DNA for the CDR3 is TGTGCCAGCAGCCAGGAGGGACAGATAGGGTACAATGAGCAGTTCTTC. This sequence encodes CASSQEGQIGYNEQFF. The full variable domain, its missing parts supplied by reference TRBV7-3 and TRBJ2-1, is GAGVSQTPSNKVTEKGKYVELRCDPISGHTALYWYRQSLGQGPEFLIYFQGTGAADDSGLPNDRFFAVRPEGSVSTLKIQRTERGDSAVYLCASSQEGQIGYNEQFFGPGTRLTVL.

The V call is TRBV11-2, the J call TRBJ2-2, with D unclear. Germline V gene sequence: CDR1 SGHAT, CDR2 FQNNGV. The CDR3 length is 16 residues. Trimming removed 1 base from V and 6 bases from J, with 15 bases in between. This CDR3 reads CASSLVVGRGPGELFF. CDR3 bases: TGTGCCAGCAGCTTAGTGGTGGGTAGAGGTCCCGGGGAGCTGTTTTTT.

The rearrangement uses TRBV6-4 and TRBJ1-6; weak D call: TRBD1 (6 bases). Trimming shortened V by 4 bases and J by 10 bases, and 14 bases separated the two germline ends. Germline V lookup: CDR1 MRHNA, CDR2 SNTAGT. The CDR3 totals 14 residues. In nucleotides, the CDR3 is TGTGCCAGCAGTGTGGAAGGGGGTGGCTCACCCCTCCACTTT. Translating gives CASSVEGGGSPLHF.

This clone was observed a single time. This chain connects TRBV4-2 to TRBJ1-3, with 9 bases lining up with TRBD1. Germline assignment: CDR1 LGHNA and CDR2 YNFKEQ. V lost 2 bases and J lost 1; bases outside the gene matches: 9. The CDR3 totals 18 residues. The CDR3 here is CASSQLTSGTGSGNTIYF. The DNA for the CDR3 is TGTGCCAGCAGCCAACTGACCTCCGGGACAGGGTCTGGAAACACCATATATTTT.

This chain joins TRBV4-2 and TRBJ2-7, with 10 bases lining up with TRBD2. Germline CDR1 is LGHNA and CDR2 is YNFKEQ. J gave up 3 bases and V 2 bases, and 1 base lay outside the gene matches. This CDR3 is 14 amino acids long. The CDR3 sequence is CASSQLAGVYEQYF. The CDR3 nucleotides are TGTGCCAGCAGCCAACTAGCGGGAGTCTACGAGCAGTACTTC.

The CDR3 DNA sequence: TGTGCCAGCACCCCCGGGACAGGGGGATCCTATGGCTACACCTTC. Translating gives CASTPGTGGSYGYTF. V gene TRBV6-5 combines with J gene TRBJ1-2; 11 bases agree with TRBD1. J lost 4 bases, V lost 7 bases, and 8 bases had no gene match. The CDR3 sequence is 15 residues long. The germline V gene encodes CDR1 MNHEY and CDR2 SVGAGI.

The genes are TRBV9 and TRBJ1-2, with D maybe TRBD1 (6 bases). V was trimmed by 7 bases and J by 3 bases, leaving 13 bases between them. The CDR3 sequence is 13 residues long. Germline values: CDR1 SGDLS, CDR2 YYNGEE. DNA for the CDR3: TGTGCCAGCCGCGACAGGTACGACTATGGCTACACCTTC. Residues: CASRDRYDYGYTF.

The chain recombines TRBV4-3 with TRBJ1-2, with unresolved D. Per the germline V gene, CDR1 is LGHNA and CDR2 is YSLEER. V was pared by 2 bases and J by 4 bases, with 11 bases between. This CDR3 has 14 residues. The CDR3 DNA sequence: TGCGCCAGCAGCCAACTTAGCTCTTTCTATGGCTACACCTTC. Translated: CASSQLSSFYGYTF.

J is TRBJ2-5 and V is TRBV5-1; 8 nucleotides line up with TRBD1. The better agreement between TRBJ2-7 and the DNA end casts doubt on the J call. CDR1 is SGHRS, CDR2 YFSETQ, per germline. CDR3 length: 16 residues. The CDR3 DNA reads TGCGCCAGCAGCTTGTCCCGGACAGGGAGCTCCTACGAGCAGTACTTC. It specifies CASSLSRTGSSYEQYF.

Only a few counts were recorded for this clone. The chain couples TRBV29-1 to TRBJ2-7; 10 bases are a match to TRBD2. V trimming: 0 bases; J trimming: 4 bases; junction bases outside the gene matches: 12. Germline lookup yields CDR1 SQVTM and CDR2 ANQGSEA. This CDR3 comprises 17 residues. The CDR3 DNA reads TGCAGCGTTGAAGATCGGGAAAGCGGGAGGGCTGGATACGAGCAGTACTTC. It yields the protein CSVEDRESGRAGYEQYF.